What follows are 30 T cell receptor beta chains derived from one specimen sequenced in a study of T cell changes during pregnancy in multiple sclerosis. The data were produced by immunoSEQ multiplex PCR, yet TCRdb's version contains in-frame clones alone and is incomplete. The repertoire includes 60,000 to 85,000 clones, roughly 94% of them detected once, and less than 0.65% sits in the top ten. The sequenced sample was peripheral blood, obtained in the third trimester of pregnancy. The receptors come from a female donor with multiple sclerosis, enrolled in a pregnancy study.

This chain joins TRBV19 and TRBJ2-5; 8 bases match TRBD1. V lost 8 bases to trimming and J lost 3 bases; unmatched junction nucleotides: 8. CDR1 and CDR2 (germline): LNHDA, SQIVND (reference sequence). The CDR3 is made up of 14 amino acids. CDR3: CASGQDRGKETQYF. CDR3 sequence (DNA): TGTGCCAGTGGCCAAGACAGGGGAAAAGAGACCCAGTACTTC.

J is TRBJ1-1 and V is TRBV7-9; no definite D call. Trimming pared 2 bases from V and 0 bases from J, leaving 7 bases between. CDR1 is SEHNR, CDR2 FQNEAQ, per germline (reference sequence). This CDR3 is built from 14 residues. The CDR3 loop reads CASSLISVNTEAFF. The CDR3 nucleotides are TGTGCCAGCAGCTTAATCTCGGTGAACACTGAAGCTTTCTTT.

This chain connects TRBV29-1 to TRBJ2-7; TRBD2 might be the D (5 bases). CDR3 length: 11 residues. The ends were cut back, 6 bases at V and 4 bases at J, with 10 bases in the middle. Germline assignment: CDR1 SQVTM and CDR2 ANQGSEA. CDR3 in amino acids: CSVLREYEQYF. CDR3 coding DNA: TGCAGCGTCCTCCGGGAATACGAGCAGTACTTC.

V and J are TRBV6-1 and TRBJ2-7; TRBD1 matches 9 bases. CDR1 and CDR2 (germline): MNHNS, SASEGT. The V gene end was trimmed by 8 bases and the J gene end by 4 bases; junction bases not matched to a gene: 3. There are 12 residues in the CDR3. DNA of the CDR3: TGTGCCAGCTCCGACAGGGGGTACGAGCAGTACTTC. Translation gives CASSDRGYEQYF.

The chain is built from TRBV7-2 and TRBJ1-1; D might be TRBD1 (6 bases). The V end lost 4 bases, the J end lost 7 bases, and 10 bases lay between the germline ends. CDR3 length: 12 amino acids. Germline V gene sequence: CDR1 SGHTA, CDR2 FQGNSA. The CDR3 here is CASSSGQFEAFF. The DNA of the CDR3 is TGTGCCAGCAGCTCAGGACAGTTTGAAGCTTTCTTT.

This clone was found once. The chain uses TRBV6-1 and TRBJ1-2, with a weak D call TRBD1 (5 bases). Germline V gene lookup returns CDR1 MNHNS and CDR2 SASEGT. The CDR3 runs 14 residues. The V end lost 4 bases, the J end lost 8 bases, and 17 bases lay between the germline ends. The CDR3 region is CASSGSRTGDGYTF. In DNA form, the CDR3 reads TGTGCCAGCAGTGGGTCCCGGACGGGGGACGGCTACACCTTC.

The V and J genes are TRBV29-1 and TRBJ1-1; tentative D call: TRBD1 (6 bases). The length of the CDR3 is 14 residues. Germline values: CDR1 SQVTM, CDR2 ANQGSEA. Trimming stripped 7 bases from V and 5 bases from J, with 20 bases between. This CDR3 reads CSAVPGQRGTEAFF. DNA of the CDR3: TGCAGCGCGGTACCGGGACAAAGGGGAACTGAAGCTTTCTTT.

J is TRBJ2-7 and V is TRBV7-2, with TRBD2 matching over 9 bases. CDR1 and CDR2 (germline): SGHTA, FQGNSA. The ends lost 3 bases at V and 5 bases at J; junction bases unmatched: 2. The CDR3 has 13 amino acids. The CDR3 region is CASSFGGGDEQYF. CDR3 sequence (DNA): TGTGCCAGCAGCTTTGGCGGGGGGGACGAGCAGTACTTC.

The chain links TRBV18 to TRBJ2-7; 7 nucleotides line up with TRBD2. The V segment lost 2 bases and the J segment 6 bases; nucleotides outside the gene matches: 4. The germline gives CDR1 KGHSH, CDR2 LQKENI. The length of the CDR3 is 13 residues. CDR3 sequence reads: CASSPTIAGEQYF. DNA for the CDR3: TGTGCCAGCTCACCAACGATAGCGGGCGAGCAGTACTTC.

V usage is TRBV19 and J usage is TRBJ1-5; 9 positions match TRBD1. Germline CDR1 is LNHDA and CDR2 is SQIVND (reference sequence). Trimming at V came to 6 bases and at J to 3 bases, leaving 9 bases not matched to a gene. The CDR3 sequence is 16 residues long. This chain's CDR3 is CASSTGGVPANQPQHF. The CDR3 DNA is TGTGCCAGTAGCACAGGGGGCGTCCCGGCCAATCAGCCCCAGCATTTT.

This chain links TRBV6-1 with TRBJ2-1; 10 bases align to TRBD2. The J segment lost 7 bases and the V segment lost 2 bases, leaving 5 bases of the junction unmatched. CDR1 and CDR2 from the germline V gene are MNHNS and SASEGT. CDR3 length equals 15 residues. The CDR3 here is CASSEQRGGGNEQFF. Written as DNA, the CDR3 is TGTGCCAGCAGTGAACAGCGGGGGGGCGGGAATGAGCAGTTCTTC.

V gene TRBV7-3 combines with J gene TRBJ2-1, with 13 bases matching TRBD2. The J segment lost 9 bases and the V segment lost 4 bases, leaving 9 bases of the junction unmatched. Germline values: CDR1 SGHTA, CDR2 FQGTGA. The CDR3 runs to 16 residues. CDR3 DNA sequence: TGTGCCAGCAGCTCCGGACTAGCGGGGGCCGTCGGTGAGCAGTTCTTC. Its translation: CASSSGLAGAVGEQFF.

V usage is TRBV25-1 and J usage is TRBJ2-1; TRBD1 matches 7 bases. Trimming removed 1 base from V and 7 bases from J; junction bases left unmatched: 13. Looked up from germline, CDR1 is MGHDK and CDR2 is SYGVNS. The CDR3 totals 17 residues. The CDR3 region is CASSEWPPQGTLNEQFF. The CDR3 region has the DNA TGTGCCAGCAGTGAATGGCCCCCACAGGGGACGTTAAATGAGCAGTTCTTC.

The chain uses TRBV23-1 and TRBJ1-1; D may be TRBD1 (5 bases). TRBV23-1 is marked as an open reading frame, function uncertain. The germline V and J ends were trimmed by 3 bases and 1 base, with 15 bases remaining between them. The CDR3 consists of 16 residues. The CDR3 spells CASSHNGGCGNTEAFF. CDR3 DNA: TGCGCCAGCAGTCACAACGGGGGGTGCGGGAACACTGAAGCTTTCTTT.

The V and J genes are TRBV5-3 and TRBJ1-5; D not certain. TRBV5-3 is noted as an ORF with a role that remains uncertain. This CDR3 contains 14 residues. Trimming removed 1 base from V and 5 bases from J, with 10 bases in between. CDR3 in DNA: TGTGCCAGAAGCTTGATCGGGAGGGATCAGCCCCAGCATTTT. Amino acids: CARSLIGRDQPQHF.

The V call is TRBV11-2, the J call TRBJ2-7; TRBD2 aligns across 8 bases. Germline values: CDR1 SGHAT, CDR2 FQNNGV. V shed 4 bases and J 4 bases; nucleotides not matched to a gene: 6. There are 14 residues in the CDR3. CDR3 in amino acids: CASSSTQRGYEQYF. The CDR3 bases are TGTGCCAGCAGCTCTACCCAGCGGGGGTACGAGCAGTACTTC.

The chain employs TRBV7-3 and TRBJ2-1, with TRBD2 identical over 11 bases. Losses at the gene ends were 0 bases for V and 6 bases for J; bases not matched to a gene: 10. Per germline, CDR1 SGHTA and CDR2 FQGTGA. CDR3 length: 18 amino acids. CDR3 nucleotides: TGTGCCAGCAGCTTAACAGTAGCGGGGGGGCTAATGGGCAATGAGCAGTTCTTC. Its protein is CASSLTVAGGLMGNEQFF.

This clone was detected a few times. CDR3 in DNA: TGTGCCAGCACTACAGGGGCCTCCTACACTGAAGCTTTCTTT. Protein: CASTTGASYTEAFF. The chain combines TRBV2 with TRBJ1-1, with TRBD1 matching over 7 bases. J gave up 3 bases and V 7 bases, and 8 bases lay outside the gene matches. The CDR3 loop spans 14 amino acids. Germline V gene lookup returns CDR1 SNHLY and CDR2 FYNNEI.

The chain recombines TRBV7-2 with TRBJ2-5, with 11 nucleotides matching TRBD2. Germline lookup yields CDR1 SGHTA and CDR2 FQGNSA. The V segment lost 6 bases and the J segment 5 bases; nucleotides outside the gene matches: 8. CDR3 length: 15 residues. The CDR3 nucleotides read TGTGCCAGCAGGGACCCTAGCGGGGGGAAGGAGACCCAGTACTTC. Its protein is CASRDPSGGKETQYF.

This clone was found once. The rearrangement joins TRBV28 to TRBJ1-5; D perhaps matches TRBD1 (5 bases). V dropped 5 bases and J dropped 6 bases, with 20 bases sitting between them. There are 16 residues in the CDR3. CDR1 MDHEN and CDR2 SYDVKM come from the germline V gene. The CDR3 DNA follows: TGTGCCAGCAGTCCCATGAATAGGGGCTCGGGTCAGCCCCAGCATTTT. It specifies CASSPMNRGSGQPQHF.

The chain carries TRBV6-6 and TRBJ1-1; D might be TRBD1 (6 bases). The V gene's germline CDR1 is MNHNY and CDR2 SVGAGI (reference sequence). The ends were cut back, 7 bases at V and 1 base at J, with 10 bases in the middle. This CDR3 has 13 residues. The CDR3 sequence is CASNPGQNTEAFF. In DNA form, the CDR3 reads TGTGCCAGCAACCCGGGACAGAACACTGAAGCTTTCTTT.

The chain has TRBV29-1 and TRBJ2-2; 11 bases line up with TRBD1. This CDR3 is 15 amino acids long. With V trimmed by 7 bases and J by 5 bases, 9 bases remained unmatched. CDR1 and CDR2 from the germline V gene are SQVTM and ANQGSEA. As DNA, the CDR3 is TGCAGCGCCACGGGACAGGGGGGAGGTACCGGGGAGCTGTTTTTT. It yields the protein CSATGQGGGTGELFF.

The chain has TRBV18 and TRBJ1-4; 9 bases match TRBD1. This CDR3 comprises 17 residues. V lost 0 bases, J lost 7 bases, and 9 bases stayed unmatched. CDR1 is KGHSH, CDR2 LQKENI, per germline. The chain's CDR3 is CASSPPGPTGGVEKLFF. CDR3 sequence (DNA): TGTGCCAGCTCACCACCGGGACCGACAGGGGGGGTTGAAAAACTGTTTTTT.

The V and J genes are TRBV6-4 and TRBJ1-4, with D perhaps matching TRBD1 (6 bases). V lost 2 bases and J 6 bases, leaving 13 bases between the germline ends. The CDR3 extends over 15 amino acids. From germline, CDR1 is MRHNA and CDR2 SNTAGT. The CDR3: CASSDTGRGDEKLFF. In nucleotides, the CDR3 is TGTGCCAGCAGTGACACCGGCAGGGGTGATGAAAAACTGTTTTTT.

V usage is TRBV10-1 and J usage is TRBJ1-5; 7 bases align to TRBD1. The CDR3 covers 14 residues. V gave up 7 bases and J gave up 5 bases; unmatched junction bases: 8. Germline CDR1 and CDR2: WNHNN and SYGVQD (reference sequence). The CDR3 is CASTGQDYHQPQHF. CDR3 bases: TGCGCCAGCACTGGACAGGACTATCATCAGCCCCAGCATTTT.

CDR3 protein: CATSSPGQGADTQYF. CDR3 sequence (DNA): TGTGCCACCTCTTCGCCGGGACAGGGAGCAGATACGCAGTATTTT. This chain uses TRBV6-1 with TRBJ2-3; TRBD1 matches 9 bases. Losses at the gene ends were 10 bases for V and 4 bases for J; bases not matched to a gene: 12. The CDR3 loop spans 15 amino acids. CDR1 and CDR2 (germline): MNHNS, SASEGT.

The chain couples TRBV5-4 to TRBJ2-2; 11 positions agree with TRBD2. With 4 bases clipped from V and 7 bases from J, the junction kept 12 bases outside the gene matches. The CDR3 contains 17 residues. CDR1 and CDR2 (germline): SGHNT, YYREEE (reference sequence). The CDR3 region has the DNA TGTGCCAGCAGCCGTACGAATAGCGGGGGGGCCAACGGGGAGCTGTTTTTT. As protein: CASSRTNSGGANGELFF. Variable domain in full (rest from reference TRBV5-4 and TRBJ2-2): ETGVTQSPTHLIKTRGQQVTLRCSSQSGHNTVSWYQQALGQGPQFIFQYYREEENGRGNFPPRFSGLQFPNYSSELNVNALELDDSALYLCASSRTNSGGANGELFFGEGSRLTVL.

CDR3 nucleotide sequence: TGTGCCAGCAGCTTGGCCATGAATGAAAAACTGTTTTTT. Translating gives CASSLAMNEKLFF. V and J are TRBV5-4 and TRBJ1-4, with D hard to call. The CDR3 contains 13 residues. Germline V gene lookup returns CDR1 SGHNT and CDR2 YYREEE (reference sequence). V was trimmed by 0 bases and J by 5 bases, leaving 5 bases between them.

V usage is TRBV19 and J usage is TRBJ1-1; no reliable D call. This CDR3 is built from 13 residues. V gave up 0 bases and J gave up 8 bases, with 10 bases separating them. Germline assignment: CDR1 LNHDA and CDR2 SQIVND (reference sequence). The CDR3 coding sequence is TGTGCCAGTAGTATAGATCACGGGGAGGAAGCTTTCTTT. This codes for CASSIDHGEEAFF.

The chain is built from TRBV29-1 and TRBJ1-3; D unresolved. V was cut by 6 bases and J by 0 bases, with 9 bases left in between. CDR3 size: 13 residues. CDR1 and CDR2 from the germline V gene are SQVTM and ANQGSEA. The CDR3 DNA sequence: TGCAGCGTGAGACAAGTCTCTGGAAACACCATATATTTT. Translating gives CSVRQVSGNTIYF.